The 32 T cell receptor beta chains below were found in one sample sequenced in a study of blood T cell repertoires in COVID-19. Sequencing was performed with immunoSEQ multiplex PCR; in TCRdb, only in-frame clones are kept and a portion is missing. The sample holds approximately 210,000 clones, around nine tenths seen once. The sample taken for sequencing was PBMCs or T cells enriched from blood (not recorded which). These receptors were obtained from a man under 40 in a cohort exposed to, infected with or recovered from COVID-19 (not recorded which).

The chain has TRBV27 and TRBJ2-2, with a weak D call TRBD2 (6 bases). CDR1 MNHEY and CDR2 SMNVEV come from the germline V gene (reference sequence). The CDR3 runs to 14 residues. V was trimmed by 8 bases and J by 4 bases, leaving 14 bases between them. The CDR3 reads CASSGTSGTGELFF. In nucleotides, the CDR3 is TGTGCCAGCTCCGGGACTTCGGGCACCGGGGAGCTGTTTTTT.

The chain links TRBV24-1 to TRBJ2-1; no clear D. The germline CDR1 and CDR2 sequences are KGHDR and SFDVKD. CDR3 length equals 14 residues. V was trimmed by 6 bases and J by 8 bases, leaving 16 bases between them. This CDR3 is CATSSIVKSDEQFF. CDR3 in DNA: TGTGCCACCAGTAGTATAGTAAAAAGTGATGAGCAGTTCTTC.

CDR3 protein: CASISDRTYGYTF. CDR3 DNA sequence: TGTGCCAGCATATCGGACAGAACCTATGGCTACACCTTC. The chain combines TRBV28 with TRBJ1-2, with a weak D call TRBD1 (6 bases). CDR1 is MDHEN and CDR2 is SYDVKM in the germline V gene. CDR3 length: 13 amino acids. Deletions cut 7 bases from V and 4 bases from J, with 13 bases between.

This chain links TRBV28 with TRBJ2-1, with 8 nucleotides matching TRBD2. The germline V gene has CDR1 MDHEN and CDR2 SYDVKM. The CDR3 has 15 amino acids. The ends lost 6 bases at V and 5 bases at J; junction bases unmatched: 9. The CDR3, as DNA: TGTGCCAGCAGACCATATAGCGGGACCGACAATGAGCAGTTCTTC. This translates into CASRPYSGTDNEQFF.

The chain carries TRBV4-3 and TRBJ1-3; 9 bases match TRBD1. J lost 7 bases, V lost 1 base, and 5 bases had no gene match. CDR1 and CDR2 (germline): LGHNA, YSLEER. This CDR3 is built from 15 residues. CDR3 in amino acids: CASSQAGQGSNTIYF. The CDR3 DNA is TGCGCCAGCAGCCAAGCGGGACAGGGATCGAACACCATATATTTT.

The J gene is TRBJ1-2, the V gene TRBV7-8; a weak D match, TRBD1 (5 bases). The germline CDR1 and CDR2 sequences are SGHVS and FQNEAQ. CDR3 length equals 17 residues. Deletions cut 5 bases from V and 3 bases from J, with 22 bases between. This CDR3 reads CASSRRRTRTVDYGYTF. DNA for the CDR3: TGTGCCAGCAGCCGTCGACGGACACGAACCGTAGACTATGGCTACACCTTC.

This clone was observed a single time. This sequence joins TRBV7-8 and TRBJ2-5, with 10 bases matching TRBD2. The V segment lost 1 base and the J segment 7 bases; nucleotides outside the gene matches: 12. The CDR3 covers 17 residues. Germline CDR1 reads SGHVS; CDR2 reads FQNEAQ. The CDR3 DNA reads TGTGCCAGCAGCTTAGACACAGCGGGAGGGCTTAGTGGGACCCAGTACTTC. Amino acid sequence: CASSLDTAGGLSGTQYF.

The V call is TRBV7-2, the J call TRBJ2-7, with D possibly TRBD1 on 5 matching bases. With 3 bases removed from V and 3 bases from J, the gap between germline ends came to 15 bases. The CDR3 totals 15 residues. In germline, CDR1 is SGHTA, CDR2 FQGNSA. The CDR3 DNA reads TGTGCCAGCAGCTTTAATCCCGGCGGACACTACGAGCAGTACTTC. It is translated as CASSFNPGGHYEQYF.

This chain joins TRBV21-1 and TRBJ2-7; TRBD2 is taken as the D call from the table, unchecked against the DNA. TRBV21-1 is reported as a pseudogene. CDR3 length: 16 residues. Written as DNA, the CDR3 is TGTGCCAGCAGCAAATGTCGGCGAGGAAATTCCTACGAGCAGTACTTC. Its protein product is CASSKCRRGNSYEQYF.

J is TRBJ2-7 and V is TRBV1; TRBD1 reflects the table's D call only, with no check against the DNA. TRBV1 is recorded as a pseudogene. CDR3 size: 15 residues. The CDR3 loop is CTSSQDWDSNYEQYF. DNA for the CDR3: TGCACCAGCAGCCAAGATTGGGACAGTAACTACGAGCAGTACTTC.

The chain has TRBV5-6 and TRBJ2-3; the match to TRBD2 covers 11 bases. V was clipped by 0 bases and J by 3 bases; unmatched bases: 0. Germline CDR1 reads SGHDT; CDR2 reads YYEEEE. The CDR3 totals 15 residues. The DNA for the CDR3 is TGTGCCAGCAGCTTGGTAGCGGGGGGGACAGATACGCAGTATTTT. Translating it yields CASSLVAGGTDTQYF.

The V and J genes are TRBV7-8 and TRBJ2-7; D may be TRBD2 (6 bases). The CDR3 is 13 residues long. Germline CDR1 SGHVS, CDR2 FQNEAQ. V gave up 0 bases and J gave up 7 bases, with 10 bases separating them. In DNA, the CDR3 is TGTGCCAGCAGCTTAGCGCGGGGTCTGGAGCAGTACTTC. Protein sequence: CASSLARGLEQYF.

J is TRBJ1-5 and V is TRBV2; 8 bases line up with TRBD1. V was pared by 5 bases and J by 2 bases, with 5 bases of the junction left unmatched. Germline CDR1 and CDR2: SNHLY and FYNNEI. This CDR3 is 15 amino acids long. The CDR3 region is CASSSDRGRNQPQHF. Here the CDR3 DNA reads TGTGCCAGCAGTTCTGACAGGGGTCGCAATCAGCCCCAGCATTTT. The whole variable domain, filled in from reference TRBV2 and TRBJ1-5, reads EPEVTQTPSHQVTQMGQEVILRCVPISNHLYFYWYRQILGQKVEFLVSFYNNEISEKSEIFDDQFSVERPDGSNFTLKIRSTKLEDSAMYFCASSSDRGRNQPQHFGDGTRLSIL.

The V call is TRBV11-2, the J call TRBJ2-2, with unresolved D. There are 18 residues in the CDR3. Germline V gene sequence: CDR1 SGHAT, CDR2 FQNNGV. Trimming shortened V by 3 bases and J by 3 bases, and 20 bases separated the two germline ends. In DNA, the CDR3 is TGTGCCAGCAGCTTTCCGTCGCGAGTAGGAGTAGACACCGGGGAGCTGTTTTTT. It specifies CASSFPSRVGVDTGELFF.

The chain couples TRBV6-2 or TRBV6-3 to TRBJ2-7; TRBD1 matches 11 bases. The germline gives CDR1 MNHEY, CDR2 SVGEGT. The CDR3 runs 16 residues. Trimming took 5 bases from V and 4 from J; bases not matched to a gene: 10. CDR3 sequence reads: CASSPKGTGGGYEQYF. CDR3 nucleotide sequence: TGTGCCAGCAGTCCCAAAGGGACAGGGGGTGGTTACGAGCAGTACTTC.

The chain links TRBV28 to TRBJ2-2; 10 positions agree with TRBD2. The CDR3 has 15 residues. Looked up from germline, CDR1 is MDHEN and CDR2 is SYDVKM. The junction had 1 base not matched to a gene; V was cut back by 3 bases and J by 3 bases. The CDR3 DNA reads TGTGCCAGCAGTTTTAGCGGGAGGTACACCGGGGAGCTGTTTTTT. Its protein is CASSFSGRYTGELFF. The complete variable domain, with remaining parts taken from reference TRBV28 and TRBJ2-2, reads DVKVTQSSRYLVKRTGEKVFLECVQDMDHENMFWYRQDPGLGLRLIYFSYDVKMKEKGDIPEGYSVSREKKERFSLILESASTNQTSMYLCASSFSGRYTGELFFGEGSRLTVL.

V and J are TRBV11-3 and TRBJ2-1; D is ambiguous. Between the trimmed V and J ends, which lost 5 bases and 7 bases, there was a span of 12 bases. This CDR3 is built from 13 residues. Looked up from germline, CDR1 is SGHNT and CDR2 is YENEEA. The chain's CDR3 is CASSLSLRNEQFF. CDR3 bases: TGTGCCAGCAGCCTGTCCCTACGGAATGAGCAGTTCTTC.

The J gene is TRBJ1-6, the V gene TRBV19; no clear D gene. The CDR3 sequence is 15 residues long. Trimming left V 5 bases short and J 11 bases short, with 19 bases between. Germline loops: CDR1 LNHDA, CDR2 SQIVND (reference sequence). In DNA form, the CDR3 reads TGTGCCAGTAGTCCCGAGGGCCGGGGAAGGGCACCCCTCCACTTT. Translation gives CASSPEGRGRAPLHF.

The chain combines TRBV25-1 with TRBJ2-1; 12 bases are shared with TRBD2. From germline, CDR1 is MGHDK and CDR2 SYGVNS. Germline trimming cut 2 bases from V and 1 base from J; bases unmatched to any gene: 3. The CDR3 contains 17 residues. The CDR3, as DNA: TGTGCCAGCAGTGAACCGGGACTAGCGGGTTCCTACAATGAGCAGTTCTTC. Translation: CASSEPGLAGSYNEQFF. The full variable domain, its missing parts supplied by reference TRBV25-1 and TRBJ2-1, is EADIYQTPRYLVIGTGKKITLECSQTMGHDKMYWYQQDPGMELHLIHYSYGVNSTEKGDLSSESTVSRIRTEHFPLTLESARPSHTSQYLCASSEPGLAGSYNEQFFGPGTRLTVL.

The chain has TRBV12-3 or TRBV12-4 and TRBJ1-2, with D maybe TRBD1 (5 bases). The CDR3 is made up of 13 amino acids. V shed 3 bases and J shed 2 bases, with 7 bases lying between them. As DNA, the CDR3 is TGTGCCAGCAGTTTCCAGGGAAACTATGGCTACACCTTC. Protein: CASSFQGNYGYTF.

CDR3 protein: CASSYGRNEKLFF. In DNA form, the CDR3 reads TGTGCCAGCAGTTATGGGAGGAATGAAAAACTGTTTTTT. This chain uses TRBV5-5 with TRBJ1-4; D is ambiguous. V was cut by 5 bases and J by 5 bases, with 10 bases left in between. The length of the CDR3 is 13 residues. CDR1 SGHKS and CDR2 YYEKEE come from the germline V gene (reference sequence).

This CDR3 is CASSPSGQEHNEQFF. The CDR3 DNA follows: TGTGCCAGCAGTCCCTCGGGACAGGAACACAATGAGCAGTTCTTC. The rearrangement links TRBV27 to TRBJ2-1, with 8 nucleotides matching TRBD1. V gave up 5 bases and J gave up 5 bases; unmatched junction bases: 8. The CDR3 has 15 residues. Germline-derived CDR1 and CDR2 are MNHEY and SMNVEV (reference sequence).

With respect to this clone: Germline is not matched at one junction end, which may reflect a read error. The chain joins TRBV28 to TRBJ2-1; D gene uncertain. This CDR3 comprises 12 residues. CDR1 is MDHEN and CDR2 is SYDVKM in the germline V gene. Here the CDR3 reads CASSLGYNKQFF. The DNA for the CDR3 is TGTGCCAGCAGTTTGGGCTACAATAAGCAGTTCTTC.

This clone came up once. The chain employs TRBV19 and TRBJ2-3; 13 nucleotides match TRBD2. After removal of 6 bases from V and 8 bases from J, the junction contained 8 bases not matched to a gene. The CDR3 runs to 15 residues. Germline V gene sequence: CDR1 LNHDA, CDR2 SQIVND (reference sequence). In nucleotides, the CDR3 is TGTGCCAGTAGACGTGGACTAGCGGGAGTGTTTACGCAGTATTTT. It codes for CASRRGLAGVFTQYF.

This clone was observed a single time. This sequence joins TRBV6-5 and TRBJ1-1, with TRBD1 identical over 9 bases. From germline, CDR1 is MNHEY and CDR2 SVGAGI. Trimming removed 6 bases from V and 5 bases from J; junction bases left unmatched: 7. The CDR3 is 14 amino acids. The CDR3 region has the DNA TGTGCCAGCAGATTACAGGGGGCATGGACTGAAGCTTTCTTT. Translation: CASRLQGAWTEAFF.

This chain uses TRBV5-5 with TRBJ1-1; D is uncertain. The V and J ends lost 2 bases and 6 bases respectively, with 11 bases between them. The CDR3 spans 13 residues. Germline loops: CDR1 SGHKS, CDR2 YYEKEE (reference sequence). The CDR3 reads CASSFTQRAEAFF. DNA for the CDR3: TGTGCCAGCAGCTTCACTCAGCGTGCTGAAGCTTTCTTT.

This sequence joins TRBV18 and TRBJ1-6, with TRBD1 matching 8 bases. The CDR3 covers 16 residues. J lost 5 bases, V lost 1 base, and 4 bases had no gene match. Looked up from germline, CDR1 is KGHSH and CDR2 is LQKENI. CDR3 region: CASSPLGTGNNSPLHF. The CDR3 DNA reads as TGTGCCAGCTCACCACTTGGGACAGGCAATAATTCACCCCTCCACTTT.

This clone came up once. The chain joins TRBV28 to TRBJ2-7; TRBD2 matches 11 bases. V lost 6 bases to trimming and J lost 4 bases; unmatched junction nucleotides: 2. Germline CDR1 is MDHEN and CDR2 is SYDVKM. CDR3 size: 13 residues. This chain's CDR3 is CASRLAGVYEQYF. The CDR3 DNA sequence: TGTGCCAGCAGACTAGCGGGAGTTTACGAGCAGTACTTC.

The rearrangement uses TRBV19 and TRBJ1-6; 8 nucleotides match TRBD1. The CDR3 is 15 amino acids. Germline trimming cut 6 bases from V and 7 bases from J; bases unmatched to any gene: 8. Germline V gene data show CDR1 as LNHDA and CDR2 as SQIVND (reference sequence). CDR3 sequence (DNA): TGTGCCAGTAGGACCGAGGACAGGGTAAATTCACCCCTCCACTTT. Translating gives CASRTEDRVNSPLHF.

The chain carries TRBV4-3 and TRBJ2-1; 10 bases fit TRBD2. This CDR3 is 20 amino acids long. Germline values: CDR1 LGHNA, CDR2 YSLEER. V lost 0 bases to trimming and J lost 7 bases; unmatched junction nucleotides: 18. CDR3 region: CASSQDYMKDRLAGPNEQFF. CDR3 DNA: TGCGCCAGCAGCCAAGATTACATGAAGGATAGACTAGCGGGCCCTAATGAGCAGTTCTTC.

This clone was recorded at least ten times. The chain employs TRBV30 and TRBJ1-5, with 9 bases that match TRBD1. The CDR3 length is 19 residues. The trim removed 8 bases at V and 1 base at J, leaving 21 bases unmatched. In germline, CDR1 is GTSNPN, CDR2 SVGIG (reference sequence). The DNA for the CDR3 is TGTGCCCGACTGAGGAGCCTCCGGGACAGGGAGGGGAGCAATCAGCCCCAGCATTTT. This sequence encodes CARLRSLRDREGSNQPQHF.

The J gene is TRBJ1-1, the V gene TRBV7-6, with D perhaps matching TRBD1 (6 bases). The V end lost 3 bases, the J end lost 2 bases, and 16 bases lay between the germline ends. The CDR3 consists of 16 residues. Germline assignment: CDR1 SGHVS and CDR2 FNYEAQ. The CDR3: CASSFLQGPTNTEAFF. The DNA of the CDR3 is TGTGCCAGCAGCTTCTTACAGGGCCCAACCAACACTGAAGCTTTCTTT. Filled out from reference TRBV7-6 and TRBJ1-1, the complete variable domain reads GAGVSQSPRYKVTKRGQDVALRCDPISGHVSLYWYRQALGQGPEFLTYFNYEAQQDKSGLPNDRFSAERPEGSISTLTIQRTEQRDSAMYRCASSFLQGPTNTEAFFGQGTRLTVV.